The 5 T cell receptor beta chains presented below share a single source sample, sequenced in a study of molecular identifiers for immune sequencing clone quantification. TCRdb analysed the PCR reads with MiXCR anew, one entry per CDR3 protein. The profile shows approximately 550,000 distinct CDR3 sequences, roughly a fifth of them singletons. The sequenced sample consisted of naive CD8+ T cells from blood, with Jurkat cell RNA spiked in. The subset is: FACS-sorted CD8+CD4-CCR7+CD45RA+ naive T cells. Receptors originate from a human donor in good health. Some libraries in this study had Jurkat cell RNA spiked in.

This clonotype was counted between two and nine times. Germline is not matched at one junction end, which may reflect a read error. CDR3: CASSDGLAGITGTQYF. Here the CDR3 DNA reads TGTGCCAGCAGTGATGGCCTAGCGGGGATCACAGGTACGCAGTATTTT. The chain has TRBV6-1 and TRBJ2-3; TRBD2 aligns across 9 bases. CDR1 is MNHNS, CDR2 SASEGT, per germline. CDR3 length: 16 amino acids.

This clonotype was found many times. V and J are TRBV30 and TRBJ1-1; perhaps TRBD1 as D (5 bases). CDR1 is GTSNPN and CDR2 is SVGIG in the germline V gene (reference sequence). V shed 5 bases and J shed 6 bases, with 16 bases lying between them. CDR3 length: 13 residues. The CDR3 loop reads CAWGGAGRAEAFF. CDR3 sequence (DNA): TGTGCCTGGGGAGGGGCAGGGCGGGCTGAAGCTTTCTTT.

This clonotype has only a few counts. This rearrangement joins TRBV20-1 to TRBJ2-7, with D uncertain. From germline, CDR1 is DFQATT and CDR2 SNEGSKA (reference sequence). V was cut by 3 bases and J by 8 bases, with 26 bases left in between. The length of the CDR3 is 16 residues. The chain's CDR3 is CSARGPGLVISTKQYF. CDR3 sequence (DNA): TGCAGTGCTAGGGGTCCGGGCCTAGTGATATCTACGAAGCAGTACTTC.

This clonotype showed up many times. V and J are TRBV3-1 and TRBJ2-4, with TRBD1 identical over 7 bases. This CDR3 has 13 amino acids. The V and J ends lost 6 bases and 5 bases, in that order; junction bases with no gene match: 4. The germline gives CDR1 LGHDT, CDR2 YNNKEL (reference sequence). The CDR3 spells CASRAGTENIQYF. DNA for the CDR3: TGTGCCAGCAGAGCCGGGACAGAAAACATTCAGTACTTC.

This clonotype was counted between two and nine times. The chain joins TRBV7-2 to TRBJ2-5; 7 bases map to TRBD1. Trimming cost V 5 bases and J 4 bases; bases outside gene matches: 10. The CDR3 covers 15 residues. The V gene's germline CDR1 is SGHTA and CDR2 FQGNSA. The CDR3: CASSLGVTGTETQYF. In DNA form, the CDR3 reads TGTGCCAGCAGCCTCGGCGTGACAGGGACAGAGACCCAGTACTTC.